This TCR beta chain was identified in a study of T-cell reconstitution after alpha-beta-depleted transplantation in children. The CDR3 loop spans 14 amino acids. Trimming stripped 6 bases from V and 3 bases from J, with 15 bases between. Looked up from germline, CDR1 is SGDLS and CDR2 is YYNGEE. This clonotype occurred a few times. Preparing the TCRbeta library involved the use of unique molecular identifiers. A single record per CDR3 protein comes from TCRdb applying MiXCR to the PCR reads. The sample records hundreds of thousands of distinct CDR3 sequences, 16% being singletons. The sequence was obtained from a human donor who donated a stem cell graft to a child with acute myeloid leukemia. The chain uses TRBV9 and TRBJ1-1; D is unresolved. The material was PBMCs from the stem cell graft donor, obtained from the stem cell graft. The CDR3 loop reads CASNPTGMDTEAFF. CDR3 DNA: TGTGCCAGCAACCCGACGGGGATGGACACTGAAGCTTTCTTT.